A selection of T cell receptor beta chains follows, all from one sample in a study of T cells in localized non-small cell lung cancer. Assay used: immunoSEQ multiplex PCR; TCRdb lists only in-frame clones, some missing. Counted here are about 750 clones, 20% to 25% occurring once; the ten biggest clones make up just under 15%. The material sequenced was normal lung tissue next to the tumor, taken before any cancer treatment. These receptors were collected from a female donor at least 60 years old with stage I lung adenocarcinoma. The CDR3 runs from the conserved cysteine through the conserved F or W. Fields, in order: J gene, clone size, V gene, CDR3 length, CDR3 protein. Clone size is not always given. Where it is, it says once, few, many or a class for expanded clones.

>TRBJ1-6|-|TRBV11-3|16
CASSGRGGGMGSPLHF
>TRBJ1-2|-|TRBV18|18
CASSPRPPGQGGNYGYTF
>TRBJ2-1|-|TRBV28|20
CASSYTNWGPSGRAHNEQFF
>TRBJ2-7|-|TRBV6-8|16
CASSDSGTGVFYEQYF
>TRBJ2-7|-|TRBV28|15
CASSSVSGSKHEQYF
>TRBJ2-7|-|TRBV5-1|19
CASSPRIETSGSRSYEQYF
>TRBJ1-6|-|TRBV6-8|15
CASSYADSQNSPLHF
>TRBJ1-6|-|TRBV18|15
CASSPGQGPFIPLHF
>TRBJ1-4|-|TRBV10-2|13
CASSGQGGEKLFF
>TRBJ2-3|-|TRBV10-2|12
CASKGGADTQYF
>TRBJ2-1|-|TRBV11-3|15
CASSLSGARSNEQFF
>TRBJ2-7|-|TRBV6-8|12
CASSYIDYEQYF
>TRBJ2-7|-|TRBV11-3|15
CASSLGLAGLYEQYF
>TRBJ2-2|-|TRBV28|14
CASRSGARSGELFF
>TRBJ2-5|few|TRBV11-3|15
CASSLTSGRGETQYF
>TRBJ1-6|-|TRBV11-3|14
CASSGMVEGSPLHF
>TRBJ1-1|few|TRBV7-4|13
CASSLEVIPEAFF
>TRBJ1-1|-|TRBV29-1|13
CSVESHTNTEAFF
>TRBJ2-2|few|TRBV6-8|13
CASSYVSRGELFF
>TRBJ2-7|-|TRBV10-3|17
CAISEGLAGGPAHEQYF
>TRBJ2-2|few|TRBV9|15
CASSVLASGTGELFF
>TRBJ1-4|few|TRBV19|15
CASSSAGTVNEKLFF
>TRBJ2-1|-|TRBV19|15
CASSRTSGALNEQFF
>TRBJ2-5|-|TRBV11-3|15
CASSFGGDPKETQYF
>TRBJ1-4|-|TRBV6-8|16
CAISRTGGRSNEKLFF
>TRBJ1-5|few|TRBV4-1|18
CASSQQRQGAWSNQPQHF
>TRBJ2-5|medium-sized|TRBV11-3|14
CASSRSGTQETQYF
>TRBJ2-5|-|TRBV18|14
CASSPPTSRETQYF
>TRBJ2-5|hyperexpanded|TRBV19|15
CASSRTSGSLETQYF
>TRBJ1-1|large|TRBV7-2|13
CASSLTLNTEAFF
>TRBJ2-6|few|TRBV7-7|18
CASNRVGSTQSRANVLTF
>TRBJ1-1|-|TRBV5-1|14
CASSFKDMNTEAFF
>TRBJ2-4|medium-sized|TRBV1|14
CASSQRDTENIQYF
>TRBJ2-2|-|TRBV6-8|14
CASRMDRATGELFF
>TRBJ2-7|-|TRBV6-8|14
CASSTGTSDYEQYF
>TRBJ1-1|-|TRBV5-1|15
CASNGAGAVETEAFF
>TRBJ2-5|few|TRBV9|15
CASSAGTSGKETQYF
>TRBJ2-6|-|TRBV7-5|14
CASIRDSGANVLTF
>TRBJ1-3|large|TRBV6-8|14
CASSLTIQRNTIYF
>TRBJ1-6|medium-sized|TRBV11-3|14
CASTSMGAPGPLHF
>TRBJ1-4|-|TRBV6-8|15
CASGTRDSTNEKLFF
>TRBJ2-5|few|TRBV11-3|14
CASSPRTGGETQYF
>TRBJ1-4|few|TRBV6-8|16
CAISAGTGGVDEKLFF
>TRBJ1-6|few|TRBV19|15
CASTRTPSGNSPLHF
>TRBJ2-1|large|TRBV6-8|18
CASSADLRQYSVGNEQFF
>TRBJ2-5|-|TRBV6-8|14
CASSVRQGVETQYF
>TRBJ2-3|medium-sized|TRBV1|15
CASSQRAGEADTQYF
>TRBJ1-1|few|TRBV9|13
CASSNTVGTEAFF
>TRBJ2-2|-|TRBV28|16
CASSSKKSGYTGELFF
>TRBJ1-5|-|TRBV19|13
CASSIQAEQPQHF
>TRBJ2-1|few|TRBV30|11
CAWSPGLVRFF